The 11 T cell receptor beta chains given below trace back to one sample, sequenced in a study of blood T cells in healthy people across ages. Next came a second PCR, run for about 6 to 12 cycles, which used a sample-barcoded 5' primer along with a J-beta primer mix. TCRdb re-called the 5' RACE reads with MiXCR, one entry per CDR3 protein. The sample records about a million distinct CDR3 sequences, around 49% being singletons. Sequenced: blood. The source of these receptors is a man between 25 and 39 years old in good health.

The table lists this clonotype with a few counts. The rearrangement joins TRBV6-5 to TRBJ1-6; D may be TRBD1 (5 bases). Trimming shortened V by 6 bases and J by 4 bases, and 10 bases separated the two germline ends. This CDR3 is built from 14 residues. Germline V CDR1 and CDR2: MNHEY, SVGAGI. CDR3 coding DNA: TGTGCCAGCAGCCAGACAGAGTATAATTCACCCCTCCACTTT. Its translation: CASSQTEYNSPLHF.

Here the CDR3 reads CSGWVTQGEQYF. The CDR3, as DNA: TGCAGCGGCTGGGTAACCCAGGGCGAGCAGTACTTC. The chain combines TRBV29-1 with TRBJ2-7; tentative D call: TRBD1 (5 bases). Per germline, CDR1 SQVTM and CDR2 ANQGSEA. V lost 7 bases and J 6 bases, leaving 16 bases between the germline ends. The CDR3 length is 12 residues.

This clonotype was counted between two and nine times. The chain is built from TRBV29-1 and TRBJ1-1; no definite D call. CDR3 length equals 12 residues. Germline-derived CDR1 and CDR2 are SQVTM and ANQGSEA. This CDR3 reads CSIDGWNTEAFF. For the CDR3, the DNA is TGCAGTATAGACGGTTGGAACACTGAAGCTTTCTTT.

The rearrangement uses TRBV28 and TRBJ1-5, with D possibly being TRBD1 (6 bases). V dropped 2 bases and J dropped 5 bases, with 13 bases sitting between them. Germline V gene sequence: CDR1 MDHEN, CDR2 SYDVKM. There are 15 residues in the CDR3. CDR3 DNA sequence: TGTGCCAGCAGTTTAGGGGGGGCAGGTGATCAGCCCCAGCATTTT. Translated: CASSLGGAGDQPQHF.

The table lists this clonotype with a few counts. This chain uses TRBV27 with TRBJ2-5; TRBD2 might be the D (6 bases). V lost 2 bases, J lost 11 bases, and 18 bases lay in between. CDR1 and CDR2 from the germline V gene are MNHEY and SMNVEV (reference sequence). The CDR3 loop spans 14 amino acids. CDR3 amino acids: CASSLLGGYNEQYF. The CDR3 DNA reads as TGTGCCAGCAGTTTACTGGGGGGATACAATGAGCAGTACTTC.

The sample holds a few counts of this clonotype. The chain recombines TRBV3-1 with TRBJ2-7, with no clear D. The CDR3 is 15 amino acids. Trimming took 0 bases from V and 2 from J, leaving 11 bases between them. The germline gives CDR1 LGHDT, CDR2 YNNKEL (reference sequence). CDR3 residues: CASSQEAGAPYEQYF. CDR3 nucleotide sequence: TGTGCCAGCAGCCAAGAGGCCGGCGCCCCCTACGAGCAGTACTTC.

This chain connects TRBV20-1 to TRBJ2-5; D uncertain. The germline CDR1 and CDR2 sequences are DFQATT and SNEGSKA (reference sequence). The CDR3 has 16 amino acids. V was trimmed by 0 bases and J by 3 bases, leaving 17 bases between them. CDR3 region: CSARDPGRLLKETQYF. The CDR3 coding sequence is TGCAGTGCTAGAGATCCGGGTCGTCTCTTAAAAGAGACCCAGTACTTC.

This clonotype was detected only a few times. The gene calls are TRBV12-3 or TRBV12-4 and TRBJ1-1, with unresolved D. The CDR3 has 14 residues. Trimming cost V 5 bases and J 2 bases, with 12 bases left between them. As DNA, the CDR3 is TGTGCCAGCAGTAAGCAGGAGGTTAACACTGAAGCTTTCTTT. Protein sequence: CASSKQEVNTEAFF.

V is TRBV6-2 or TRBV6-3 and J is TRBJ2-5; a weak D match, TRBD2 (7 bases). With 1 base removed from V and 5 bases from J, the gap between germline ends came to 11 bases. The CDR3 is 14 residues long. Germline V lookup: CDR1 MNHEY, CDR2 SVGEGT. In DNA form, the CDR3 reads TGTGCCAGCAGTTACTTCGGGGGGCCGGAGACCCAGTACTTC. Translating it yields CASSYFGGPETQYF.

This clonotype was counted only a few times. The DNA for the CDR3 is TGTGCCATCAGTGAGTCGAACGACAGCACCGGGGAGCTGTTTTTT. Translation gives CAISESNDSTGELFF. The rearrangement links TRBV10-3 to TRBJ2-2, with D possibly being TRBD1 (5 bases). The germline V gene encodes CDR1 ENHRY and CDR2 SYGVKD. This CDR3 has 15 residues. With 0 bases removed from V and 4 bases from J, the gap between germline ends came to 9 bases.

This clonotype was detected only a few times. This rearrangement joins TRBV3-1 to TRBJ2-7, with TRBD2 as a possible D gene (6 bases). With 0 bases removed from V and 5 bases from J, the gap between germline ends came to 20 bases. The CDR3 length is 17 residues. Germline V gene sequence: CDR1 LGHDT, CDR2 YNNKEL (reference sequence). This CDR3 reads CASSQDGWRLGEDEQYF. Here the CDR3 DNA reads TGTGCCAGCAGCCAAGACGGGTGGAGACTAGGGGAAGACGAGCAGTACTTC.